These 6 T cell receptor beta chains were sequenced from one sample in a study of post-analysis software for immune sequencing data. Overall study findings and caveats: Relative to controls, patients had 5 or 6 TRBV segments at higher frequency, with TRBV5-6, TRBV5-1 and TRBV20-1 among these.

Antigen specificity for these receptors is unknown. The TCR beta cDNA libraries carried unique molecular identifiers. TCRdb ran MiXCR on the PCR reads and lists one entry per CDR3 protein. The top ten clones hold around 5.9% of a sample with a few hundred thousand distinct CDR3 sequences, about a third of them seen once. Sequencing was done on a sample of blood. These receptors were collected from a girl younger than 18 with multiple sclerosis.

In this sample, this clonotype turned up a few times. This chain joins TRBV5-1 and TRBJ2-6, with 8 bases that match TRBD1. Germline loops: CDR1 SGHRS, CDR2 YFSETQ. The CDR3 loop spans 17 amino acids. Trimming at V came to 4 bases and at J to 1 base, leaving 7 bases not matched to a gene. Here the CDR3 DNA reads TGCGCCAGCAGCCGCCGACAGGGGCAGTCTGGGGCCAACGTCCTGACTTTC. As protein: CASSRRQGQSGANVLTF.

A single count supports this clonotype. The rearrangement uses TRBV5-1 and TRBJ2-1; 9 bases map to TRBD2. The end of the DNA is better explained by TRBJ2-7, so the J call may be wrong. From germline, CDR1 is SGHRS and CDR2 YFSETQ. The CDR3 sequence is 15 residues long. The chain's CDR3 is CASSFYGTSYNEQYF. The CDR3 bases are TGCGCCAGCAGCTTCTATGGGACTAGCTACAATGAGCAGTACTTC.

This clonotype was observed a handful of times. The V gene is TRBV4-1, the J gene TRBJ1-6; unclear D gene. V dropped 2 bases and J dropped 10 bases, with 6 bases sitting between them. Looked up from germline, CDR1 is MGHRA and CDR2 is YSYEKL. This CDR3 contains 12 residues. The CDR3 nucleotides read TGCGCCAGCAGCCAATCCCACTCACCCCTCCACTTT. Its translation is CASSQSHSPLHF.

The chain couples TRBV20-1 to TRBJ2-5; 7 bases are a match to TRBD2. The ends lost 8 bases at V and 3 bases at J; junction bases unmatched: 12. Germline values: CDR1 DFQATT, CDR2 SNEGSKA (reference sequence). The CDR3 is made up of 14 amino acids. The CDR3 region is CSTIGAGREETQYF. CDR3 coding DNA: TGCAGTACCATAGGAGCGGGGCGAGAAGAGACCCAGTACTTC.

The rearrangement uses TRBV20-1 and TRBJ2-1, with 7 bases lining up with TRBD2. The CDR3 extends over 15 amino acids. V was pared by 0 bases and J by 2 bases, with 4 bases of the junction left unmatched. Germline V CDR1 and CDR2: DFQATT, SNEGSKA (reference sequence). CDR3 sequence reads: CSAREMGGAYNEQFF. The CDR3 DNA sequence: TGCAGTGCTAGAGAGATGGGGGGGGCCTACAATGAGCAGTTCTTC.

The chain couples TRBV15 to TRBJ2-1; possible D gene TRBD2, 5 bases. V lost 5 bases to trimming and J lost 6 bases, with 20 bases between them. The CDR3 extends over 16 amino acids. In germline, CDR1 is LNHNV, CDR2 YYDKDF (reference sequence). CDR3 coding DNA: TGTGCCACCAGCCCGGAGCGGCTAGTGGCTCCCAATGAGCAGTTCTTC. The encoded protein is CATSPERLVAPNEQFF.